These 29 T cell receptor beta chains were all obtained from the same sample, sequenced in a study of blood T cell repertoires in COVID-19. Measured with immunoSEQ multiplex PCR; TCRdb has only the in-frame clones, and not every one. Of about 150,000 clones listed, over 70% are singletons. The sample consisted of peripheral blood. These receptors were obtained from a man between 60 and 75 years old with acute or convalescent COVID-19.

This rearrangement joins TRBV10-3 to TRBJ1-1; maybe TRBD1 (6 bases). The ends were cut back, 3 bases at V and 4 bases at J, with 15 bases in the middle. The germline gives CDR1 ENHRY, CDR2 SYGVKD. The CDR3 contains 15 residues. CDR3 sequence reads: CAISDKGEGGTEAFF. As DNA, the CDR3 is TGTGCCATCAGTGATAAGGGTGAAGGGGGCACTGAAGCTTTCTTT.

V is TRBV6-5 and J is TRBJ2-5; 11 bases agree with TRBD2. J lost 4 bases, V lost 6 bases, and 7 bases had no gene match. The CDR3 is made up of 15 amino acids. Germline CDR1 and CDR2: MNHEY and SVGAGI. The DNA for the CDR3 is TGTGCCAGCAGGTCCTCCGGGACTAGCGGAGAGACCCAGTACTTC. Its protein is CASRSSGTSGETQYF.

The rearrangement links TRBV4-1 to TRBJ2-5; TRBD1 agrees at 11 bases. The V gene's germline CDR1 is MGHRA and CDR2 YSYEKL. The trim removed 5 bases at V and 5 bases at J, leaving 4 bases unmatched. The CDR3 has 14 residues. The CDR3 loop is CASSGGQGAETQYF. CDR3 in DNA: TGCGCCAGCAGCGGAGGACAGGGGGCCGAGACCCAGTACTTC.

This sequence joins TRBV24-1 and TRBJ1-2; TRBD1 is a possible D gene (5 bases). This CDR3 is 15 amino acids long. Germline V lookup: CDR1 KGHDR, CDR2 SFDVKD. Trimming stripped 1 base from V and 5 bases from J, with 13 bases between. The CDR3, as DNA: TGTGCCACCAGTGATTTAGGACAAGGCCTTTATGGCTACACCTTC. It codes for CATSDLGQGLYGYTF.

V is TRBV5-1 and J is TRBJ2-3; 9 nucleotides match TRBD1. There are 14 residues in the CDR3. J was trimmed by 6 bases and V by 0 bases; bases with no gene match: 2. Germline V CDR1 and CDR2: SGHRS, YFSETQ. The CDR3 loop is CASSLGTGADTQYF. As DNA, the CDR3 is TGCGCCAGCAGCTTGGGGACAGGGGCGGATACGCAGTATTTT. Using reference TRBV5-1 and TRBJ2-3 for the parts outside the CDR3, the full variable domain is KAGVTQTPRYLIKTRGQQVTLSCSPISGHRSVSWYQQTPGQGLQFLFEYFSETQRNKGNFPGRFSGRQFSNSRSEMNVSTLELGDSALYLCASSLGTGADTQYFGPGTRLTVL.

This chain connects TRBV6-1 to TRBJ1-5, with 7 bases that match TRBD1. The V and J ends lost 6 bases and 7 bases, in that order; junction bases with no gene match: 9. The CDR3 contains 14 residues. CDR1 and CDR2 from the germline V gene are MNHNS and SASEGT. DNA of the CDR3: TGTGCCAGCAGCCCCGACAGGGTGGAACAGCCCCAGCATTTT. The encoded protein is CASSPDRVEQPQHF.

The genes are TRBV9 and TRBJ1-3; D is possibly TRBD1 (6 bases). Germline V gene data show CDR1 as SGDLS and CDR2 as YYNGEE. V was trimmed by 3 bases and J by 4 bases, leaving 17 bases between them. This CDR3 is built from 16 residues. The CDR3: CASSEQIRGSGNTIYF. CDR3 DNA sequence: TGTGCCAGCAGCGAGCAAATCAGGGGATCCGGAAACACCATATATTTT.

This clone appeared a few times. In DNA form, the CDR3 reads TGTGCCAGCAGCGTAGCACAGGGGGCTTCTTATGGCTACACCTTC. It yields the protein CASSVAQGASYGYTF. This chain joins TRBV9 and TRBJ1-2, with 9 bases lining up with TRBD1. Germline CDR1 reads SGDLS; CDR2 reads YYNGEE. Trimming took 0 bases from V and 5 from J; bases not matched to a gene: 5. The CDR3 totals 15 residues.

V is TRBV9 and J is TRBJ2-3; D is perhaps TRBD1 (6 bases). Germline V gives CDR1 SGDLS, CDR2 YYNGEE. The CDR3 has 15 residues. Deletions cut 5 bases from V and 4 bases from J, with 17 bases between. The DNA of the CDR3 is TGTGCCAGCAGTTCAGACGGCAGGGGATCAGATACGCAGTATTTT. Protein product: CASSSDGRGSDTQYF.

The chain couples TRBV4-3 to TRBJ1-2; TRBD1 aligns across 8 bases. This CDR3 contains 15 residues. The junction had 9 bases not matched to a gene; V was cut back by 4 bases and J by 5 bases. Looked up from germline, CDR1 is LGHNA and CDR2 is YSLEER. In nucleotides, the CDR3 is TGCGCCAGCAGCCGAAACAGGGGGGTTATATATGGCTACACCTTC. Translating gives CASSRNRGVIYGYTF.

The CDR3 bases are TGTGCCAGCAGATGGGGGCTGGCTGAAGCTTTCTTT. It is translated as CASRWGLAEAFF. The chain employs TRBV2 and TRBJ1-1; possible D gene TRBD1, 6 bases. The CDR3 is 12 amino acids. V shed 6 bases and J shed 6 bases, with 11 bases lying between them. CDR1 SNHLY and CDR2 FYNNEI come from the germline V gene.

This clone was recorded a few times. The chain is built from TRBV10-3 and TRBJ1-2, with 11 bases matching TRBD1. Trimming removed 6 bases from V and 4 bases from J; junction bases left unmatched: 4. Germline CDR1 ENHRY, CDR2 SYGVKD. The length of the CDR3 is 14 residues. CDR3 loop: CAIRGQGERYGYTF. The CDR3, as DNA: TGTGCCATCAGGGGACAGGGGGAACGCTATGGCTACACCTTC.

This clone has just a few counts. This chain joins TRBV5-4 and TRBJ1-5, with no clear D. The CDR3 has 14 amino acids. V shed 0 bases and J shed 2 bases, with 6 bases lying between them. CDR1 and CDR2 (germline): SGHNT, YYREEE (reference sequence). CDR3 protein: CASSLDGGNQPQHF. The CDR3 DNA is TGTGCCAGCAGCTTGGACGGGGGCAATCAGCCCCAGCATTTT.

This clone has only a few counts. The chain couples TRBV4-1 to TRBJ1-3; a weak D match, TRBD1 (5 bases). This CDR3 region has 16 residues. V was clipped by 0 bases and J by 0 bases, with 9 bases between them. Germline V gene data show CDR1 as MGHRA and CDR2 as YSYEKL. The DNA of the CDR3 is TGCGCCAGCAGCCAAGACCACAGGAGCTCTGGAAACACCATATATTTT. The encoded protein is CASSQDHRSSGNTIYF.

V and J are TRBV4-1 and TRBJ2-1, with D maybe TRBD1 (6 bases). The CDR3 contains 15 residues. Per germline, CDR1 MGHRA and CDR2 YSYEKL. Trimming took off 8 bases at V and 6 bases at J, with 20 bases between the two ends. The CDR3 protein is CASGRGRSSSNEQFF. The CDR3 bases are TGCGCCAGCGGCAGGGGTAGGTCCTCATCCAATGAGCAGTTCTTC.

The chain links TRBV7-9 to TRBJ2-7; 7 bases align to TRBD1. CDR3 length: 14 amino acids. Per the germline V gene, CDR1 is SEHNR and CDR2 is FQNEAQ (reference sequence). Trimming at V came to 6 bases and at J to 4 bases, leaving 9 bases not matched to a gene. In nucleotides, the CDR3 is TGTGCCAGCAGTTGGACCGGGACAGAATACGAGCAGTACTTC. It encodes CASSWTGTEYEQYF.

The chain is built from TRBV4-2 and TRBJ2-7; 9 nucleotides align to TRBD2. Germline CDR1 is LGHNA and CDR2 is YNFKEQ. The CDR3 sequence is 15 residues long. The junction had 5 bases not matched to a gene; V was cut back by 1 base and J by 4 bases. The CDR3, as DNA: TGTGCCAGCAGCCAAGCAGCTAGCGGGGAGTACGAGCAGTACTTC. Translating gives CASSQAASGEYEQYF.

The chain uses TRBV3-1 (or the pseudogene TRBV3-2) and TRBJ1-1; 7 nucleotides match TRBD1. Trimming removed 6 bases from V and 5 bases from J; junction bases left unmatched: 6. CDR3 length: 13 amino acids. Germline CDR1 LGHDT, CDR2 YNNKEL (reference sequence). The CDR3 reads CASSRQGKTEAFF. CDR3 DNA: TGTGCCAGCAGTCGACAGGGAAAGACTGAAGCTTTCTTT.

This clone was seen more than once but under ten times. V gene TRBV6-5 combines with J gene TRBJ2-6, with TRBD1 matching 8 bases. Germline lookup yields CDR1 MNHEY and CDR2 SVGAGI. V lost 8 bases, J lost 3 bases, and 6 bases stayed unmatched. This CDR3 has 15 residues. The CDR3 DNA sequence: TGTGCCAGCGGCCAGGGGGCAGGTGGGGCCAACGTCCTGACTTTC. Protein product: CASGQGAGGANVLTF.

The chain links TRBV15 to TRBJ2-5; 13 bases map to TRBD2. There are 16 residues in the CDR3. Trimming cost V 3 bases and J 6 bases; bases outside gene matches: 7. The germline V gene encodes CDR1 LNHNV and CDR2 YYDKDF (reference sequence). This CDR3 reads CATSRLTSGGAKTQYF. Written as DNA, the CDR3 is TGTGCCACCAGCAGGCTTACTAGCGGGGGGGCCAAGACCCAGTACTTC.

The chain combines TRBV19 with TRBJ2-2; D is undetermined. The CDR3 consists of 13 residues. V lost 5 bases and J lost 5, with 9 bases in between. The germline V gene encodes CDR1 LNHDA and CDR2 SQIVND (reference sequence). CDR3 residues: CASSPDWTGELFF. The CDR3 nucleotides are TGTGCCAGTAGTCCCGACTGGACCGGGGAGCTGTTTTTT.

CDR3 DNA sequence: TGTGCCAGCAGCTTAGGGGGGCAAGTCTACGAGCAGTACTTC. Amino acid sequence: CASSLGGQVYEQYF. The chain has TRBV7-2 and TRBJ2-7; perhaps TRBD1 as D (6 bases). V shed 1 base and J shed 3 bases, with 10 bases lying between them. The germline V gene has CDR1 SGHTA and CDR2 FQGNSA. This CDR3 has 14 residues.

The chain employs TRBV10-2 and TRBJ2-3; D is perhaps TRBD2 (5 bases). V was cut by 6 bases and J by 4 bases, with 11 bases left in between. Germline V gene data show CDR1 as WSHSY and CDR2 as SAAADI. CDR3 length: 13 amino acids. CDR3 DNA sequence: TGCGCCAGCAGCCCACTGAGGGCAGATACGCAGTATTTT. Translating gives CASSPLRADTQYF.

The chain has TRBV5-1 and TRBJ1-1; no clear D. The CDR3 is 14 residues long. V was pared by 5 bases and J by 5 bases, with 16 bases between. Per the germline V gene, CDR1 is SGHRS and CDR2 is YFSETQ. CDR3 bases: TGCGCCAGCAGGAGGAGGGAGACGAGAACTGAAGCTTTCTTT. It translates to CASRRRETRTEAFF.

This chain uses TRBV13 with TRBJ1-2; perhaps TRBD1 as D (6 bases). V was shortened by 5 bases and J by 8 bases, with 21 bases between the two germline ends. Germline V gene data show CDR1 as PRHDT and CDR2 as FYEKMQ (reference sequence). The CDR3 is made up of 15 amino acids. CDR3 DNA: TGTGCCAGCAGCCTTATGGGCCGGACAGATAAGGGCTACACCTTC. Encoded protein: CASSLMGRTDKGYTF.

This chain connects TRBV7-2 to TRBJ1-5, with TRBD1 identical over 8 bases. Trimming at V came to 5 bases and at J to 5 bases, leaving 5 bases not matched to a gene. This CDR3 contains 14 residues. The germline V gene encodes CDR1 SGHTA and CDR2 FQGNSA. CDR3 in DNA: TGTGCCAGCAGCGCCGACAGGGGAGATCAGCCCCAGCATTTT. Encoded protein: CASSADRGDQPQHF.

This chain uses TRBV6-6 with TRBJ1-6; 10 nucleotides line up with TRBD1. The junction had 7 bases not matched to a gene; V was cut back by 5 bases and J by 12 bases. The CDR3 runs to 14 residues. Germline lookup yields CDR1 MNHNY and CDR2 SVGAGI (reference sequence). The CDR3 sequence is CASSDPGQGLPLHF. CDR3 bases: TGTGCCAGCAGTGACCCGGGACAGGGGTTACCCCTCCACTTT.

This clone was observed once. The chain is built from TRBV25-1 and TRBJ2-3; 9 nucleotides align to TRBD2. Germline V CDR1 and CDR2: MGHDK, SYGVNS. The CDR3 sequence is 16 residues long. J lost 0 bases, V lost 4 bases, and 5 bases had no gene match. CDR3 sequence reads: CASSVPSGGSTDTQYF. The CDR3 nucleotides read TGTGCCAGCAGTGTACCGAGCGGGGGGAGCACAGATACGCAGTATTTT. The whole variable domain, remainder taken from reference TRBV25-1 and TRBJ2-3, is EADIYQTPRYLVIGTGKKITLECSQTMGHDKMYWYQQDPGMELHLIHYSYGVNSTEKGDLSSESTVSRIRTEHFPLTLESARPSHTSQYLCASSVPSGGSTDTQYFGPGTRLTVL.

The genes are TRBV27 and TRBJ1-1, with D maybe TRBD1 (6 bases). CDR1 and CDR2 (germline): MNHEY, SMNVEV (reference sequence). The CDR3 has 13 amino acids. V was shortened by 8 bases and J by 1 base, with 11 bases between the two germline ends. CDR3 amino acids: CASRGGGNTEAFF. As DNA, the CDR3 is TGTGCCAGCCGAGGGGGTGGGAACACTGAAGCTTTCTTT.